This T cell receptor beta chain was captured by sequencing in a study of early T cells in non-severe SARS-CoV-2 infection. In its sample, this clonotype was seen a few times. MiXCR, run by TCRdb on the 5' RACE reads, gives a single entry per CDR3 protein. Here the sample spans about 64,000 distinct CDR3 sequences, almost 9% being singletons. V lost 6 bases, J lost 3 bases, and 9 bases lay in between. Germline V gene lookup returns CDR1 SNHLY and CDR2 FYNNEI. The CDR3 length is 12 residues. Sequenced here: whole blood, sampled at baseline. The receptor was isolated from an adult who was a healthcare worker with PCR-confirmed SARS-CoV-2 infection or an uninfected control (not recorded which). This chain uses TRBV2 with TRBJ2-7; a possible D gene is TRBD2 (5 bases). The CDR3 nucleotides read TGTGCCAGCAGCTTAGAGGGCTACGAGCAGTACTTC. Encoded protein: CASSLEGYEQYF.